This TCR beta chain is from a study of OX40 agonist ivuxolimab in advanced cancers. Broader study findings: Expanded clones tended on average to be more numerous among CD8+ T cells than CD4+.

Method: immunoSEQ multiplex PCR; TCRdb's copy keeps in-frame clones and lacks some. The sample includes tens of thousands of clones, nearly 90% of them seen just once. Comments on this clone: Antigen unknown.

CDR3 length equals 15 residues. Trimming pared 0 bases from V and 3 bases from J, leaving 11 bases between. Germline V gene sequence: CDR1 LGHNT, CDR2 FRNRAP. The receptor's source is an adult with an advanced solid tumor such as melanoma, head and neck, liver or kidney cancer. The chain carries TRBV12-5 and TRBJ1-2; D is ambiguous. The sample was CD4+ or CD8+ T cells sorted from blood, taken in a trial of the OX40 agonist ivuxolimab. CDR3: CASGLVPPRHYGYTF. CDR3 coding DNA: TGTGCTAGTGGTTTGGTACCCCCCAGACACTATGGCTACACCTTC.